Here is one T cell receptor beta chain with its context. Participants were aged roughly 18 to 100 years from around 25 US areas. Assignments of participants to cohorts depended upon their own reported clinical history. These data originate in a study of blood T cell repertoires in COVID-19. Study as a whole: PBMCs, B-cell-depleted T cells, or T cells were the source of the cDNA or gDNA that made up the material.

Sequenced by immunoSEQ multiplex PCR; TCRdb stores in-frame clones only, minus some. The repertoire holds around 200,000 clones, with roughly 89% as singletons. The CDR3 is 14 residues long. V dropped 5 bases and J dropped 1 base, with 11 bases sitting between them. Germline-derived CDR1 and CDR2 are SGHAT and FQNNGV. This receptor was obtained from a woman in her forties with acute COVID-19. V is TRBV11-2 and J is TRBJ2-5, with D possibly matching TRBD1 (7 bases). Input material: PBMCs or T cells enriched from blood (not recorded which). The CDR3 DNA reads as TGTGCCAGCAGCCCAGGGGGAGGCCAAGAGACCCAGTACTTC. This sequence encodes CASSPGGGQETQYF.